Listed below are T cell receptor beta chains from one sample, sequenced in a study of post-analysis software for immune sequencing data. Each CDR3 protein gets one entry after TCRdb re-called the PCR reads with MiXCR. The data show around 260,000 distinct CDR3 sequences, 36% seen once. The sample consisted of blood. These receptors all stem from a girl between 5 and 17 years old with multiple sclerosis. The CDR3 runs from the conserved cysteine through the conserved F or W. A D gene is named only where the DNA matches it firmly. Rows may omit the clone size; those that give it use once, few, many or a size class.

>.|.|TRBV7-9|TRBJ2-6
TGTGCCAGCAGTCCGCCCGCGCGGTCTGGGGCCAACGTCCTGACTTTC
CASSPPARSGANVLTF
>few|.|TRBV5-1|TRBJ2-3
TGCGCCGGCAGCTACGACGGGACCTCCTCGGATACGCAGTATTTT
CAGSYDGTSSDTQYF
>.|.|TRBV20-1|TRBJ2-5
TGCAGTGCTTTGATTTCGGGTGGGCAGTACTTC
CSALISGGQYF
>many|TRBD2|TRBV4-1|TRBJ2-1
TGCGCCAGCAGCCAAGAGAAGGCGGGAGTCCACTACAATGAGCAGTTCTTC
CASSQEKAGVHYNEQFF
>.|TRBD2|TRBV27|TRBJ2-1
TGTGCCAGCAGTACGATTCTAGCGGGAGGGCCGCGCGAGCAGTTCTTC
CASSTILAGGPREQFF
>many|TRBD2|TRBV4-1|TRBJ2-5
TGCGCCAGCAGCCCCGCGCCTACCTCGGGACTAGCTGAGACCCAGTACTTC
CASSPAPTSGLAETQYF
>.|TRBD1|TRBV20-1|TRBJ2-7
TGCAGTGCTAGAGATGCTCGGACAGGAGTCTACGAGCAGTACTTC
CSARDARTGVYEQYF
>.|TRBD1|TRBV5-1|TRBJ2-5
TGCGCCAGCAGCTTGGGGGACAGGGGGCTGAAGACCCAGTACTTC
CASSLGDRGLKTQYF
>.|TRBD2|TRBV5-1|TRBJ2-1
TGCGCCAGCAGCACCGGGACTACCCCCAATGAGCAGTTCTTC
CASSTGTTPNEQFF
>.|TRBD1|TRBV14|TRBJ2-5
TGTGCCAGCAGCCAGGACAGGGCCTTCCGAGAGACCCAGTACTTC
CASSQDRAFRETQYF
>many|TRBD1|TRBV5-6|TRBJ1-4
TGTGCCAGCAGCGCCCCAGGGGGACTGGGCGAAAAACTGTTTTTT
CASSAPGGLGEKLFF
>few|.|TRBV12-3/TRBV12-4|TRBJ2-3
TGTGCCAGCACCCTTATGGGGGCAGATACGCAGTATTTT
CASTLMGADTQYF
>many|TRBD1|TRBV13|TRBJ2-4
TGTGCCAGCACATCCGGGACAGGGGGCCAACGGGCCAAAAACATTCAGTACTTC
CASTSGTGGQRAKNIQYF
>many|.|TRBV28|TRBJ1-6
TGTGCCAGCACCACCCCAGGGAATAATTCACCCCTCCACTTT
CASTTPGNNSPLHF
>few|.|TRBV7-2|TRBJ2-3
TGTGCCAGCAGCAACGACCGGGCCCCAGATACGCAGTATTTT
CASSNDRAPDTQYF
>many|.|TRBV20-1|TRBJ2-1
TGCAGTGCTAGAGATCCGGGGCCAAGCTCCTACAATGAGCAGTTCTTC
CSARDPGPSSYNEQFF
>many|.|TRBV6-5|TRBJ1-2
TGTGCCAGCAGGGGCCGGACACATGGCTACACCTTC
CASRGRTHGYTF
>.|.|TRBV6-1|TRBJ1-6
TGTGCCAGCAGTGATAGAAAGGGGGGGGATTCACCCCTCCACTTT
CASSDRKGGDSPLHF
>few|.|TRBV5-1|TRBJ1-4
TGCGCCAGCAGCTTGGTGGGGGACGAAAAACTGTTTTTT
CASSLVGDEKLFF
>.|.|TRBV6-5|TRBJ2-5
TGTGCCAGCAGTTACTCCACCACAGGGTCCGAAGAGACCCAGTACTTC
CASSYSTTGSEETQYF
>.|TRBD1|TRBV10-3|TRBJ2-2
TGTGCCATCAGCGACTCAGGGACAGCGAACACCGGGGAGCTGTTTTTT
CAISDSGTANTGELFF
>.|TRBD1|TRBV6-4|TRBJ2-5
TGTGCCAGCAGTGGCGGGACAGGGGGGGATGAGCAGTACTTC
CASSGGTGGDEQYF
>many|.|TRBV5-6|TRBJ1-2
TGTGCCAGCGACTCCCGGGGAGGCTATGGCTACACCTTC
CASDSRGGYGYTF
>many|.|TRBV24-1|TRBJ2-5
TGTGCCACCAGTGATAGGGGGGGGACCCAGTACTTC
CATSDRGGTQYF
>.|.|TRBV20-1|TRBJ2-2
TGCAGTGCTAGACGGCCTAGCGCGTACACCGGGGAGCTGTTTTTT
CSARRPSAYTGELFF
>.|TRBD2|TRBV24-1|TRBJ2-1
TGTGCCACCGGCCTACCTGGCGGGAGGGCGAATAATGAGCAGTTCTTC
CATGLPGGRANNEQFF
>.|.|TRBV29-1|TRBJ2-7
TGCAGCGTTGTGGCTTCCGTCTCCTACGAGCAGTACTTC
CSVVASVSYEQYF
>many|TRBD2|TRBV20-1|TRBJ2-5
TGCAGTGCCCCCGGCGGGGCGGGAGAAGAGACCCAGTACTTC
CSAPGGAGEETQYF
>.|.|TRBV12-3/TRBV12-4|TRBJ2-5
TGTGCCAGCAGCGACCGGAGGGCGCGGGAGACCCAGTACTTC
CASSDRRARETQYF
>many|.|TRBV5-1|TRBJ2-3
TGCGCCAGCAGCTTGGCCGTGACCGGGAGTCTCCCTGTCGGCACAGATACGCAGTATTTT
CASSLAVTGSLPVGTDTQYF
>.|TRBD1|TRBV19|TRBJ2-4
TGTGCCAGTAGTACCGACAGGGGAACATCGGACTTC
CASSTDRGTSDF
>many|.|TRBV11-2|TRBJ2-5
TGTGCCAGCAGCTTCGGTGCGGGAGAGACCCAGTACTTC
CASSFGAGETQYF
>.|.|TRBV20-1|TRBJ1-1
TGCAGTGCTAGAGATCTATTGAGACACACTGAAGCTTTCTTT
CSARDLLRHTEAFF
>many|.|TRBV30|TRBJ2-1
TGTGCCTGGAGTGTACAGGCAGGTGGAGAGCAGTTCTTC
CAWSVQAGGEQFF
>.|.|TRBV6-1|TRBJ1-1
TGTGCCAGCAGTGTGGCGGAAACTGAAGCTTTCTTT
CASSVAETEAFF
>once|.|TRBV4-2|TRBJ2-2
TGTGCCAGCAGCCAGGAGAGGGACCGGGAGCTGTTTTTT
CASSQERDRELFF
>many|.|TRBV28|TRBJ2-7
TGTGCCAGCAGTTTGCGGACAGCCGCTGGGCCCTACGAGCAGTACTTC
CASSLRTAAGPYEQYF
>many|.|TRBV7-9|TRBJ2-6
TGTGCCAGCAGCTTATCCACGGGGGTTTCCCCCAGCTCTGGGGCCAACGTCCTGACTTTC
CASSLSTGVSPSSGANVLTF
>many|.|TRBV6-1|TRBJ2-1
TGTGCCAGCAGTGAAGGGGGCTACAATGAGCAGTTCTTC
CASSEGGYNEQFF
>many|TRBD2|TRBV10-3|TRBJ2-1
TGTGCCATCAGTGACGATTCTAGCGGGAGGGCCCCTGAGCAGTTCTTC
CAISDDSSGRAPEQFF
>.|.|TRBV10-3|TRBJ2-1
TGTGCCACCAGTCGACTAGAAAACGAGCAGTTCTTC
CATSRLENEQFF
>few|.|TRBV12-3/TRBV12-4|TRBJ1-1
TGTGCCAGCAGTTTGGGCGGGGCGGTCACTGAAGCTTTCTTT
CASSLGGAVTEAFF
>few|.|TRBV3-1|TRBJ1-2
TGTGCCAGCAGCCATCTCACCGGAGGGGATGGCTACACCTTC
CASSHLTGGDGYTF
>few|.|TRBV25-1|TRBJ2-5
TGTGCCAGCAGCGGCCCGGGGGGCAGGTCCGAAGAGACCCAGTACTTC
CASSGPGGRSEETQYF
>.|TRBD2|TRBV10-3|TRBJ2-5
TGTGCCATCAGTCCGGGACTAGGCGGAGAGACCCAGTACTTC
CAISPGLGGETQYF
>.|.|TRBV20-1|TRBJ1-2
TGCAGTGCTAGAAGCGGTTGGGCGGGTGGCTACACCTTC
CSARSGWAGGYTF
>.|.|TRBV4-1|TRBJ1-1
TGCGCCAGCAGCCAAGACGCAGGGGCGGATACTGAAGCTTTCTTT
CASSQDAGADTEAFF
>.|.|TRBV20-1|TRBJ2-2
TGCAGTGCTAGAGATCAGGGAGGTTCCGGGGAGCTGTTTTTT
CSARDQGGSGELFF
>.|.|TRBV5-1|TRBJ2-3
TGCGCCAGCAGCCGACCGAGTCGGGATACGCAGTATTTT
CASSRPSRDTQYF
>many|TRBD1|TRBV6-1|TRBJ1-5
TGTGCCAGCAGTCCCGGGACAGGGGGGAATCAGCCCCAGCATTTT
CASSPGTGGNQPQHF
>many|.|TRBV29-1|TRBJ2-1
TGCAGCGTTGTCACTAGGGGTGGGAATGAGCAGTTCTTC
CSVVTRGGNEQFF
>.|TRBD1|TRBV20-1|TRBJ1-1
TGCAGTGCTAGAGACCGGCCCCGACAGGGGGTCTGTGACGAAGCTTTCTTT
CSARDRPRQGVCDEAFF
>many|.|TRBV2|TRBJ2-3
TGTGCCAGCAGGGGAGATACGCAGTATTTT
CASRGDTQYF